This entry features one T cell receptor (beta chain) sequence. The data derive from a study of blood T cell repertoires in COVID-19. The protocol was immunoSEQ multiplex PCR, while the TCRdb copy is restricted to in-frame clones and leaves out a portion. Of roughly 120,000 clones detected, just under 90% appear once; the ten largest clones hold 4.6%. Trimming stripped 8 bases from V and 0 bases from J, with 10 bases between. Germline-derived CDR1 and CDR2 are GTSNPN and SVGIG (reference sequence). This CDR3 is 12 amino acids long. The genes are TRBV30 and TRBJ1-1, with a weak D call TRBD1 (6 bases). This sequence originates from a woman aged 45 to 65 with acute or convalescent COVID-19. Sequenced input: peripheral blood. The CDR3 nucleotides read TGTGCCCGGGGGGCCCTGAACACTGAAGCTTTCTTT. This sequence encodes CARGALNTEAFF.